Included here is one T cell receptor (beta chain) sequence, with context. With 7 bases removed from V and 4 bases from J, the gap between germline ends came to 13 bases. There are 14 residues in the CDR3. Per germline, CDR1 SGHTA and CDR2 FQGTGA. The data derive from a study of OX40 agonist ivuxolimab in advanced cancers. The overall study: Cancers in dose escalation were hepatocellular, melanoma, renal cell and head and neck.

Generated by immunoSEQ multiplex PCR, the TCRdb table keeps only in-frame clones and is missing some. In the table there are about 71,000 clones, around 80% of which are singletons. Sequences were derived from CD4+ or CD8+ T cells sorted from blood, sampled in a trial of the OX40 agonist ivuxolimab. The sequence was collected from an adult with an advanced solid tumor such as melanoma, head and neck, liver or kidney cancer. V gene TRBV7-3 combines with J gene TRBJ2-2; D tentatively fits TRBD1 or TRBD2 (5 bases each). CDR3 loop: CASMPGQGTGELFF. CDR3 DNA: TGTGCCAGCATGCCGGGGCAGGGCACCGGGGAGCTGTTTTTT.